The 26 T cell receptor beta chains below all came from one sample that was sequenced in a study of early T cells in non-severe SARS-CoV-2 infection. TCRdb re-called the 5' RACE reads through MiXCR, storing one row per CDR3 protein. This table has some 40,000 distinct CDR3 sequences, less than 6.5% appearing once. The sequences come from whole blood, collected at baseline. The receptors originated from an adult who was a healthcare worker with PCR-confirmed SARS-CoV-2 infection or an uninfected control (not recorded which).

This clonotype came up many times. This chain connects TRBV7-2 to TRBJ2-2; no clear D gene. This CDR3 has 11 residues. V dropped 2 bases and J dropped 6 bases, with 1 base sitting between them. Germline lookup yields CDR1 SGHTA and CDR2 FQGNSA. CDR3 in amino acids: CASSLPGELFF. The CDR3 nucleotides are TGTGCCAGCAGCTTACCCGGGGAGCTGTTTTTT. Filled out from reference TRBV7-2 and TRBJ2-2, the complete variable domain reads GAGVSQSPSNKVTEKGKDVELRCDPISGHTALYWYRQSLGQGLEFLIYFQGNSAPDKSGLPSDRFSAERTGGSVSTLTIQRTQQEDSAVYLCASSLPGELFFGEGSRLTVL.

A note on this clonotype: This may come from a read error, since a much larger clone is one base off. V usage is TRBV6-1 and J usage is TRBJ2-7, with no clear D. Germline V gene lookup returns CDR1 MNHNS and CDR2 SASEGT. Trimming stripped 4 bases from V and 2 bases from J, with 15 bases between. The CDR3 consists of 15 residues. CDR3 in DNA: TGTGCCAGCAGTGGGTTACGGGTGGCGACCTACGAGCAGTACTTC. This sequence encodes CASSGLRVATYEQYF.

This clonotype has a count of ten or more. The chain carries TRBV5-6 and TRBJ2-1; D remains ambiguous. Trimming took 6 bases from V and 7 from J, leaving 11 bases between them. CDR1 and CDR2 (germline): SGHDT, YYEEEE. The CDR3 runs 12 residues. Here the CDR3 reads CASKFARNEQFF. DNA for the CDR3: TGTGCCAGCAAATTTGCCCGTAATGAGCAGTTCTTC.

This clonotype was recorded many times. V and J are TRBV6-1 and TRBJ2-3; 14 bases match TRBD2. CDR1 MNHNS and CDR2 SASEGT come from the germline V gene. CDR3 length equals 16 residues. Trimming removed 6 bases from V and 6 bases from J; junction bases left unmatched: 8. The CDR3 spells CASRTGLAGASDTQYF. The CDR3 nucleotides read TGTGCCAGCAGGACGGGACTAGCGGGAGCATCTGATACGCAGTATTTT.

The genes are TRBV11-2 and TRBJ2-2; TRBD1 agrees at 8 bases. V lost 7 bases and J lost 4; bases outside the gene matches: 11. The CDR3 has 16 amino acids. CDR1 and CDR2 from the germline V gene are SGHAT and FQNNGV. The CDR3 DNA sequence: TGTGCCAGCACCTCCGACCGGACAGGGTTCACCGGGGAGCTGTTTTTT. The encoded protein is CASTSDRTGFTGELFF.

There are many counts of this clonotype. The chain couples TRBV24-1 to TRBJ1-5; possibly TRBD1 for D (5 bases). The CDR3 loop spans 14 amino acids. V was pared by 4 bases and J by 3 bases, with 9 bases between. Germline CDR1 reads KGHDR; CDR2 reads SFDVKD. CDR3 loop: CATSENGHNQPQHF. The CDR3 bases are TGTGCCACCAGTGAGAACGGACACAATCAGCCCCAGCATTTT.

This clonotype was observed many times. The V and J genes are TRBV6-6 and TRBJ2-7; 7 nucleotides match TRBD2. The V segment lost 3 bases and the J segment 6 bases; nucleotides outside the gene matches: 8. The CDR3 runs to 14 residues. Germline V gene sequence: CDR1 MNHNY, CDR2 SVGAGI (reference sequence). CDR3 protein: CASSYDRGRAEQYF. CDR3 coding DNA: TGTGCCAGCAGTTATGACCGCGGGAGAGCCGAGCAGTACTTC.

This clonotype came up a few times. The chain carries TRBV5-4 and TRBJ2-1; possibly TRBD2 for D (7 bases). Germline CDR1 and CDR2: SGHNT and YYREEE (reference sequence). V was trimmed by 5 bases and J by 8 bases, leaving 11 bases between them. This CDR3 is 12 amino acids long. The CDR3 protein is CASRGGADEQFF. Here the CDR3 DNA reads TGTGCCAGCAGGGGGGGGGCGGATGAGCAGTTCTTC.

Comments on this clonotype: A clone one base away is much larger, so this may be a read error. The rearrangement joins TRBV27 to TRBJ1-6; maybe TRBD1 (5 bases). V was pared by 4 bases and J by 10 bases, with 17 bases between. The CDR3 is 15 residues long. Germline values: CDR1 MNHEY, CDR2 SMNVEV (reference sequence). The CDR3 loop reads CASSSDSWGRSPLHF. In DNA, the CDR3 is TGTGCCAGCAGTTCAGATTCATGGGGCCGGTCACCCCTCCACTTT.

There are many counts of this clonotype. This chain joins TRBV7-2 and TRBJ2-5, with D possibly matching TRBD2 (5 bases). Trimming cost V 0 bases and J 3 bases, with 11 bases left between them. This CDR3 is 15 amino acids long. Germline V lookup: CDR1 SGHTA, CDR2 FQGNSA. The CDR3, as DNA: TGTGCCAGCAGCTTAGCGGGAGAACCAGAAGAGACCCAGTACTTC. Its translation is CASSLAGEPEETQYF.

This clonotype was counted ten times or more. The chain has TRBV6-5 and TRBJ2-5; 12 nucleotides agree with TRBD2. The CDR3 has 17 residues. Germline-derived CDR1 and CDR2 are MNHEY and SVGAGI. V was pared by 1 base and J by 4 bases, with 7 bases of the junction left unmatched. As DNA, the CDR3 is TGTGCCAGCAGTTACTTCGAAGTGACTAGCGGGAGAGAGACCCAGTACTTC. Its translation is CASSYFEVTSGRETQYF.

This clonotype was counted many times. The CDR3 reads CASSQDRGAWDTQYF. CDR3 coding DNA: TGTGCCAGCAGCCAAGATCGTGGGGCGTGGGATACGCAGTATTTT. J is TRBJ2-3 and V is TRBV14, with D maybe TRBD1 (5 bases). With 0 bases removed from V and 6 bases from J, the gap between germline ends came to 13 bases. Germline assignment: CDR1 SGHDN and CDR2 FVKESK. The CDR3 extends over 15 amino acids.

This clonotype was observed at least ten times. This rearrangement joins TRBV30 to TRBJ2-3; D ambiguous. This CDR3 is 11 amino acids long. V was shortened by 2 bases and J by 4 bases, with 4 bases between the two germline ends. CDR1 GTSNPN and CDR2 SVGIG come from the germline V gene (reference sequence). The CDR3, as DNA: TGTGCCTGGAGTCTCTCAGATACGCAGTATTTT. Translation gives CAWSLSDTQYF.

This clonotype was detected many times. This rearrangement joins TRBV11-2 to TRBJ2-6, with 7 bases lining up with TRBD1. Germline assignment: CDR1 SGHAT and CDR2 FQNNGV. Trimming cost V 4 bases and J 2 bases; bases outside gene matches: 2. CDR3 length equals 15 residues. CDR3 protein: CASSSQGTGANVLTF. The CDR3 nucleotides read TGTGCCAGCAGCTCACAGGGGACTGGGGCCAACGTCCTGACTTTC.

Many counts were recorded for this clonotype. The genes are TRBV11-3 and TRBJ1-1; unclear D gene. From germline, CDR1 is SGHNT and CDR2 YENEEA. There are 15 residues in the CDR3. The ends were cut back, 3 bases at V and 2 bases at J, with 13 bases in the middle. This CDR3 is CASSLRSRVNTEAFF. The DNA of the CDR3 is TGTGCCAGCAGCTTGCGTAGTAGGGTAAACACTGAAGCTTTCTTT.

This clonotype was detected ten times or more. The rearrangement uses TRBV4-3 and TRBJ2-1; 7 bases agree with TRBD2. V shed 0 bases and J 4 bases; nucleotides not matched to a gene: 9. From germline, CDR1 is LGHNA and CDR2 YSLEER. CDR3 length equals 17 residues. CDR3 loop: CASSQDRALADYNEQFF. The CDR3 nucleotides read TGCGCCAGCAGCCAAGATCGAGCTCTAGCGGATTACAATGAGCAGTTCTTC.

This clonotype was detected many times. The genes are TRBV7-8 and TRBJ2-7, with 7 bases identical to TRBD1. Unmatched junction bases numbered 15, after V lost 3 bases and J lost 7 bases. The CDR3 has 16 amino acids. The germline V gene has CDR1 SGHVS and CDR2 FQNEAQ. The CDR3 here is CASSFSGTVGAEEQYV. As DNA, the CDR3 is TGTGCCAGCAGCTTTTCCGGGACAGTGGGGGCGGAGGAGCAGTACGTC.

This clonotype appeared many times. This chain links TRBV24-1 with TRBJ1-5; D gene ambiguous. The CDR3 extends over 19 amino acids. Trimming removed 4 bases from V and 6 bases from J, with 27 bases in between. Per germline, CDR1 KGHDR and CDR2 SFDVKD. The CDR3 region has the DNA TGTGCCACCAGTGACCCGATAAGACGTTGGAGGGTTATAGGTCAGCCCCAGCATTTT. This encodes CATSDPIRRWRVIGQPQHF.

This clonotype was picked up many times. One junction end disagrees with the germline gene, perhaps due to a read error. The chain carries TRBV14 and TRBJ2-2, with TRBD1 matching over 7 bases. This CDR3 region has 16 residues. Germline values: CDR1 SGHDN, CDR2 FVKESK. The CDR3 region is CASTQTTGASLGELFF. The CDR3 DNA reads TGTGCCAGCACCCAAACCACAGGGGCCTCTCTAGGGGAGCTGTTTTTT.

This clonotype was recorded at least ten times. V usage is TRBV7-9 and J usage is TRBJ1-2; D is unresolved. CDR1 is SEHNR, CDR2 FQNEAQ, per germline (reference sequence). The CDR3 extends over 14 amino acids. The V gene lost 1 base and the J gene lost 1 base, with 7 bases spanning the gap. CDR3 nucleotide sequence: TGTGCCAGCAGCTTAGTTGCAGTTAACTATGGCTACACCTTC. It specifies CASSLVAVNYGYTF.

This clonotype was counted at least ten times. This chain links TRBV6-2 or TRBV6-3 with TRBJ1-2; D is ambiguous. Between the trimmed V and J ends, which lost 5 bases and 6 bases, there was a span of 19 bases. CDR1 is MNHEY and CDR2 is SVGEGT in the germline V gene. This CDR3 is built from 15 residues. CDR3 sequence: CASSVTSFWTDGYTF. Written as DNA, the CDR3 is TGTGCCAGCAGTGTTACTAGCTTCTGGACGGATGGCTACACCTTC.

The J gene is TRBJ1-3, the V gene TRBV20-1; D is uncertain. Trimming removed 4 bases at V and 0 bases at J, with 4 bases between. CDR1 and CDR2 (germline): DFQATT, SNEGSKA (reference sequence). There are 12 residues in the CDR3. The CDR3 here is CSATSSGNTIYF. CDR3 in DNA: TGCAGTGCTACGAGCTCTGGAAACACCATATATTTT.

This clonotype has ten or more counts. The V and J genes are TRBV19 and TRBJ2-5; TRBD1 matches at 9 bases. This CDR3 contains 13 residues. Trimming removed 6 bases from V and 9 bases from J; junction bases left unmatched: 8. The germline V gene encodes CDR1 LNHDA and CDR2 SQIVND (reference sequence). CDR3 protein: CASSPGTGSSQYF. For the CDR3, the DNA is TGTGCCAGTAGCCCCGGGACAGGGTCGTCCCAGTACTTC.

The V gene is TRBV5-1, the J gene TRBJ2-3, with D uncertain. The V end was cut by 0 bases, the J end by 7 bases, with 6 bases between. Looked up from germline, CDR1 is SGHRS and CDR2 is YFSETQ. CDR3 length equals 12 residues. The CDR3 loop is CASSLEVNTQYF. The CDR3 nucleotides read TGCGCCAGCAGCTTGGAAGTGAATACGCAGTATTTT. Full variable domain (missing parts from reference TRBV5-1 and TRBJ2-3): KAGVTQTPRYLIKTRGQQVTLSCSPISGHRSVSWYQQTPGQGLQFLFEYFSETQRNKGNFPGRFSGRQFSNSRSEMNVSTLELGDSALYLCASSLEVNTQYFGPGTRLTVL.

V is TRBV19 and J is TRBJ2-4, with D tentatively TRBD2 (5 bases). The germline V gene encodes CDR1 LNHDA and CDR2 SQIVND (reference sequence). CDR3 length equals 19 residues. The V gene lost 2 bases and the J gene lost 1 base, with 21 bases spanning the gap. In DNA form, the CDR3 reads TGTGCCAGTAGTATATCCCCTGGCGGACTCGGGGTGGCCAAAAACATTCAGTACTTC. This sequence encodes CASSISPGGLGVAKNIQYF.

At least ten counts were recorded for this clonotype. The CDR3 bases are TGTGCCAGCAGTTACCTAGTTGGTGGGGCCAACGTCCTGACTTTC. It is translated as CASSYLVGGANVLTF. V is TRBV6-5 and J is TRBJ2-6; D not certain. Trimming removed 2 bases from V and 3 bases from J, with 8 bases in between. The CDR3 consists of 15 residues. Germline CDR1 is MNHEY and CDR2 is SVGAGI.